These T cell receptor beta chains were read from a single sample in a study of shared clonotypes between healthy human individuals. Method: immunoSEQ multiplex PCR; TCRdb's copy keeps in-frame clones and lacks some. The sample records approximately 1.4 million clones, roughly 98% being singletons. Sequencing was performed on naive CD4+ T cells sorted from blood. These receptors all stem from a young man in good health. CDR3s include the opening cysteine and the closing phenylalanine or tryptophan. The order of the fields is D gene, V gene, J gene, CDR3 DNA, CDR3 protein. D genes are given only for firm matches.

-	TRBV5-6	TRBJ1-2	TGTGCCAGCAGCTTGGTAGGGGGTAACTATGGCTACACCTTC	CASSLVGGNYGYTF
-	TRBV10-3	TRBJ2-7	TGTGCCATCAGGAAGGACGGGAACTACGAGCAGTACTTC	CAIRKDGNYEQYF
-	TRBV6-1	TRBJ1-1	TGTGCCACTAGGGTGTTAGCCACTGAAGCTTTCTTT	CATRVLATEAFF
-	TRBV28	TRBJ2-2	TGTGCCAGCAGAGTCACGGGGTATGCCCGCTCGGGGACCGGGGAGCTGTTTTTT	CASRVTGYARSGTGELFF
-	TRBV25-1	TRBJ2-1	TGTGCCAGCAGTTATCCCGGGGAGCAGTTCTTC	CASSYPGEQFF
TRBD1	TRBV7-3	TRBJ2-2	TGTGCCAGCAGCACATACTCCGGGACAGTTGGGGTCGGGGAGCTGTTTTTT	CASSTYSGTVGVGELFF
TRBD1	TRBV7-2	TRBJ1-4	TGTGCCAGCAGCCTGGGGACAGGTGGGGAGAAAGCAAAACTGTTTTTT	CASSLGTGGEKAKLFF
-	TRBV18	TRBJ2-5	TGTGCCAGCTCACCAATCCCGCTTGGAGAGACCCAGTACTTC	CASSPIPLGETQYF
TRBD2	TRBV4-3	TRBJ2-1	TGCGCCAGCAGCCAAGAAGGGCGGGAGAACAATGAGCAGTTCTTC	CASSQEGRENNEQFF
-	TRBV29-1	TRBJ2-3	TGCAGCGTTGAAGGCTCAGGCACAGATACGCAGTATTTT	CSVEGSGTDTQYF
-	TRBV5-1	TRBJ2-1	TGCGCCAGCAGCTTGGCCTCGGGCAGGGGCGGACTCTTC	CASSLASGRGGLF
TRBD1	TRBV6-5	TRBJ2-7	TGTGCCAGCAGCGGACAGGATTTCTACGAGCAGTACTTC	CASSGQDFYEQYF
-	TRBV9	TRBJ1-4	TGTGCCAGCAGCGTAGCGGGTAGGGCTAATGAAAAACTGTTTTTT	CASSVAGRANEKLFF
TRBD1	TRBV27	TRBJ2-7	TGTGCCAGCAGCTCGGACAGGGTCCCCTACGAGCAGTACTTC	CASSSDRVPYEQYF
-	TRBV29-1	TRBJ1-2	TGCAGCGTTGAAGATCTTGAGAAAGTCTATGGCTACACCTTC	CSVEDLEKVYGYTF
-	TRBV5-1	TRBJ2-2	TGCGCCAGCAGCTTGGCCCATCGAGGGACCGGGGAGCTGTTTTTT	CASSLAHRGTGELFF
-	TRBV7-9	TRBJ2-7	TGTGCCAGCAGCCCCGGTTTCGGCAGCCCGCACGAGCAGTACTTC	CASSPGFGSPHEQYF
TRBD2	TRBV18	TRBJ2-5	TGTGCCAGCTCACCACGACTAGCGGGAGTAGAGACCCAGTACTTC	CASSPRLAGVETQYF
-	TRBV27	TRBJ1-5	TGTGCCAGCAGTCCCCGCCGCAATCAGCCCCAGCATTTT	CASSPRRNQPQHF
TRBD1	TRBV29-1	TRBJ2-3	TGCAGCGTTGAAAGAGGGACAGAATTCACAGATACGCAGTATTTT	CSVERGTEFTDTQYF
TRBD2	TRBV7-9	TRBJ2-7	TGTGCCAGCAGCTTAAGCGGGAGGTACGAGCAGTACTTC	CASSLSGRYEQYF
-	TRBV6-5	TRBJ2-1	TGTGCCAGCACAAGGAGCAGGGGTAATGAGCAGTTCTTC	CASTRSRGNEQFF
-	TRBV18	TRBJ2-2	TGTGCCAGCTCACAAGTCAGGGCGTCCGGGGAGCTGTTTTTT	CASSQVRASGELFF
TRBD2	TRBV29-1	TRBJ2-1	TGCAGCGCCCAGGGGCGGGAGGGCTACAATGAGCAGTTCTTC	CSAQGREGYNEQFF
-	TRBV29-1	TRBJ2-7	-	CSVRAGPYEQYF
-	TRBV9	TRBJ2-2	TGTGCCAGCAGCGTAGGTGACACCGGGGAGCTGTTTTTT	CASSVGDTGELFF
-	TRBV11-3	TRBJ2-2	TGTGCCAGCAGCGTGAACACCGGGGAGCTGTTTTTT	CASSVNTGELFF
-	TRBV9	TRBJ2-2	TGTGCCAGCAGCGTAGCCGGGCGCACCGGGGAGCTGTTTTTT	CASSVAGRTGELFF
TRBD1	TRBV18	TRBJ1-4	TGTGCCAGCTCACCACTCAGGGACAGGGCTGAAAAACTGTTTTTT	CASSPLRDRAEKLFF
TRBD1	TRBV28	TRBJ2-7	TGTGCCAGCCACGAGGGACAGGGGTTCTACGAGCAGTACTTC	CASHEGQGFYEQYF
TRBD1	TRBV7-2	TRBJ2-5	TGTGCCAGCAGCTTAGACAGGGGAAGGGAGACCCAGTACTTC	CASSLDRGRETQYF